This T cell receptor beta chain was captured in a study of vaccination effects on CD4 cells after COVID-19. Study background: Post-vaccine sample collection fell at a median of 72 days after the second dose.

The assay was immunoSEQ multiplex PCR, and TCRdb's table has in-frame clones only and misses some. Here the sample spans tens of thousands of clones, approximately 71% being singletons. About this clone itself: Its specificity is unknown.

Germline CDR1 reads KGHSH; CDR2 reads LQKENI. V lost 1 base and J 1 base, leaving 4 bases between the germline ends. This CDR3 has 13 residues. Findings and caveats of the study: The vaccine-induced clones of healthy vaccinees included only 1 of 255 that cross-reacted with common cold coronaviruses.

ViraFEST used viral peptide pools to expand antigen-specific CD4+ T cells before sequencing. Once cultured for 10 days, the cells underwent separation to obtain CD4+ T cells. Everyone in the study got two shots of either the BNT162b2 or mRNA-1273 vaccine. None of these healthy vaccinees had been infected with SARS-CoV-2 before vaccination. Half-medium exchanges with IL-2 medium took place on days 3 and 7. The material sequenced was CD4+ T cells from PBMCs cultured with HCoV-NL63 spike peptides, taken after COVID-19 vaccination. The chain has TRBV18 and TRBJ1-1; no clear D. This clonotype was sampled from a human donor who received a COVID-19 vaccine. CDR3 in DNA: TGTGCCAGCTCACCACAGGGGAACACTGAAGCTTTCTTT. Translated: CASSPQGNTEAFF.